Here is one TCR beta chain with its context. Antigen: not known. The source of the sample is a study of cytomegalovirus exposure and HLA in healthy donors. Study-level points and caveats: In a later analysis, HLA-associated beta chains showed higher expansion and lower generation probabilities than comparable chains. Owing to their indistinguishability, certain V segments, notably TRBV6-2 and TRBV6-3, were excluded. It emerged from a later analysis that several of the most significant clusters appeared to be linked to common viral pathogens.

CDR1 is GTSNPN, CDR2 SVGIG, per germline (reference sequence). V was cut by 0 bases and J by 4 bases, with 7 bases left in between. The CDR3 has 13 residues. The primer mix had 60 Vbeta and 13 Jbeta primers. Clones were read by immunoSEQ multiplex PCR, and TCRdb kept only the in-frame ones, dropping some. The sample has 200,000 to 250,000 clones; 60% to 80% are singletons. The rearrangement uses TRBV30 and TRBJ1-3, with a weak D call TRBD1 (5 bases). The material sequenced was PBMCs. This clonotype was sampled from a woman in her 30s in good health and CMV-seronegative. The CDR3 here is CAWSVAGGNTIYF. The CDR3 DNA follows: TGTGCCTGGAGTGTAGCAGGGGGAAACACCATATATTTT.